The TCR beta chain under discussion was sequenced for a study of blood T cell repertoires in COVID-19. Study as a whole: COVID-19 samples collected from the United States, Italy and Spain covered acute and convalescent phases. Sources were T cells, B-cell-depleted T cells, or PBMCs; the material itself was cDNA or gDNA.

As originally analysed: Nucleated cell counts were estimated from reference gene primer amplification. Assay: immunoSEQ multiplex PCR; the TCRdb copy retains only in-frame clones and omits some. V, J and clone size were drawn from that table, and D and trimming were deduced from the DNA. The sample has a few hundred thousand clones, about nine tenths seen once. This CDR3 comprises 19 residues. V shed 5 bases, J shed 0 bases, and the junction held 11 bases outside the gene matches. Per germline, CDR1 SEHNR and CDR2 FQNEAQ (reference sequence). Sample: peripheral blood. This clonotype originated in a woman aged 25 to 39 who had recovered from COVID-19. This chain joins TRBV7-9 and TRBJ2-2; the match to TRBD2 covers 11 bases. The CDR3 is CASSPSLAGGPPNTGELFF. Written as DNA, the CDR3 is TGTGCCAGCAGCCCATCCCTAGCGGGGGGCCCCCCGAACACCGGGGAGCTGTTTTTT.